The subject of this entry is one TCR beta chain. Its specific antigen is unknown. Libraries came from 5' RACE. The input for every TCR library was roughly 3.5 ug of total RNA. cDNA was synthesized with SMARTScribe reverse transcriptase in eight separate reactions per sample. Unique molecular identifiers containing a 6-nucleotide sample barcode were introduced through template switching during cDNA synthesis. Two nested PCRs of around 16 and 10 cycles amplified the TCRalpha and TCRbeta cDNA, and bead purification followed each PCR. Before amplification, the cDNA was treated with uracil DNA-glycosylase and purified using the QIAquick PCR purification kit. In the second PCR, Illumina TruSeq-compatible adapters and sample-specific barcodes were added. Library quality and concentration were assessed using TapeStation and Qubit, and roughly 5 ng of each library was pooled. The pooled libraries were sequenced with 2 x 100 bp reads and custom sequencing primers on an Illumina HiSeq2500 single-index Rapid Run. Turning to the authors' computational methods: MiGEC version 1.2.6 was used for UMI-based consensus assembly, which corrected PCR and sequencing errors. V(D)J alignment, clonotype assembly and CDR3 extraction were performed with MiXCR version 2.1.1. Gene usage, clonotype sharing and MAIT/NKT TCR abundance were normalised by analysing the top 1000, 10 000 and 20 000 clonotypes per sample. After downsampling to 27 000 UMIs, diversity was calculated as the inverse Simpson index using the vegan R package. Statistical testing used paired Mann-Whitney U tests on the discordant twin pairs and applied Benjamini-Hochberg correction for multiple testing. TCRdb reprocessed the reads and provides one entry for every CDR3 protein sequence; no DNA is given. TCRdb's processing, not the authors' own work, is the source of the V and J calls. The table kept for this sample lists about 330,000 distinct CDR3 sequences. The top ten constitute 2% to 2.5% of the sample.

A roughly 2.7 ml peripheral blood sample was drawn into PAXgene tubes per donor and stored at -80°C. Total RNA was isolated from whole blood with the PAXgene blood miRNA kit on an automated QIAcube, without T cell sorting. Peripheral blood from monozygotic twin pairs concordant or discordant for inflammatory bowel disease was subjected to deep TCRalpha and TCRbeta repertoire profiling with unique molecular barcoding. For every twin pair, smoking habits were documented, and each individual was categorised as a current, former or never smoker. These data originate in a study of monozygotic twins with inflammatory bowel disease (dated by TCRdb to about 2019). About the full investigation: A total of 28 monozygotic twin pairs were included in the full study, comprising nine German pairs (four IBD-concordant, five IBD-discordant) and 19 IBD-discordant Danish pairs. The search for disease-associated traits relied mainly on comparing IBD patients with their genetically identical healthy co-twins within discordant pairs. Each individual had, on average, about 151 000 unique TCRalpha sequences and 181 000 unique TCRbeta sequences available for analysis. What the study reported, not specific to this receptor: No single strong signal or clonotype linked to IBD turned up in the results, so the idea that one exists was not supported. TCRbeta repertoire diversity, by inverse Simpson index, was decreased in IBD patients compared with their healthy co-twins. Repertoire similarity did not differ between concordant and discordant twins, which could be due to limited statistical power. Because patients were on differing immunosuppressive treatments, the repertoires may have picked up extra background noise and inter-individual variability. The analysis was unable to tell apart different T cell subtypes. Fewer clonotypes were shared with other individuals by IBD patients than by healthy twins, most markedly in patients showing signs of disease activity.

The receptor comes from a human donor with ulcerative colitis or Crohn's disease, or a healthy co-twin of an affected twin (not recorded which). The material sequenced was blood.

The CDR3 protein is CASSFGLAGGQETQYF. This receptor chain uses TRBV28 and TRBJ2-5; TCRdb lists TRBD2, though no DNA is available to test this call. The germline V gene encodes CDR1 MDHEN and CDR2 SYDVKM. Spanning cysteine to phenylalanine, the CDR3 consists of 16 amino acids. The nucleotide record is missing. The entire variable domain, with the stretches around the CDR3 drawn from the reference TRBV28 and TRBJ2-5 proteins, is DVKVTQSSRYLVKRTGEKVFLECVQDMDHENMFWYRQDPGLGLRLIYFSYDVKMKEKGDIPEGYSVSREKKERFSLILESASTNQTSMYLCASSFGLAGGQETQYFGPGTRLLVL.